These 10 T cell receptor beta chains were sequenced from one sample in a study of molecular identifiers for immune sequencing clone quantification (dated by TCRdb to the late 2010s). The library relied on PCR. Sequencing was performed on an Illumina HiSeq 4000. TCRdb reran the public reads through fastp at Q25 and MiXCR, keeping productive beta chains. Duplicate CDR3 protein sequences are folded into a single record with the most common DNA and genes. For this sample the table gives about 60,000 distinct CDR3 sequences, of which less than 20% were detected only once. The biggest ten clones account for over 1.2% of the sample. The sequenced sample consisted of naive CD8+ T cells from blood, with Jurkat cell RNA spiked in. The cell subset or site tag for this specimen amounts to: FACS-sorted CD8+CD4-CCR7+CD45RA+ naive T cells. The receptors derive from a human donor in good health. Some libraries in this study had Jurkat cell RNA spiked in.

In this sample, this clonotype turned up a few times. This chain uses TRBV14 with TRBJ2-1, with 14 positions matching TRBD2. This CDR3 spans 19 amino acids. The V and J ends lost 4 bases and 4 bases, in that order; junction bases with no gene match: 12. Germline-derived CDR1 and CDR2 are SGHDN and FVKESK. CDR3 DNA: TGTGCCAGCAGCCTCCCTCAGACTAGCGGGAGGGCCTTATACAATGAGCAGTTCTTC. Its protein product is CASSLPQTSGRALYNEQFF. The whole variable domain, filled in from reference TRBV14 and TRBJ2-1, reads EAGVTQFPSHSVIEKGQTVTLRCDPISGHDNLYWYRRVMGKEIKFLLHFVKESKQDESGMPNNRFLAERTGGTYSTLKVQPAELEDSGVYFCASSLPQTSGRALYNEQFFGPGTRLTVL.

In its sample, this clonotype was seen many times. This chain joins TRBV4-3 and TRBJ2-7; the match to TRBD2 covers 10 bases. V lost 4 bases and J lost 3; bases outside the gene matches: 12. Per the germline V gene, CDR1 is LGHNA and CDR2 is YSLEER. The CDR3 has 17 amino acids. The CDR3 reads CASSRDRLRTSGYEQYF. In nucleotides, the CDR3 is TGCGCCAGCAGCCGAGACAGGCTTAGGACTAGCGGCTACGAGCAGTACTTC.

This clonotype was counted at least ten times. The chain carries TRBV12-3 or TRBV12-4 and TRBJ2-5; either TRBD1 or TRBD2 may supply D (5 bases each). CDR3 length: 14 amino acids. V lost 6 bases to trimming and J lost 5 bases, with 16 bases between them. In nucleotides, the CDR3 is TGTGCCAGCAGGAAATTGGGGCCGGGGGAGACCCAGTACTTC. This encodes CASRKLGPGETQYF.

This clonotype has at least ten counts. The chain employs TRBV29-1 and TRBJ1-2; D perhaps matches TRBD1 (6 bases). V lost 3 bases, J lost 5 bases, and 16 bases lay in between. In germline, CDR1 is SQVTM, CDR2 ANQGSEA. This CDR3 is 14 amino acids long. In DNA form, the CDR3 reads TGCAGCGTTGAGTCAAACAGGGAGGAATATGGCTACACCTTC. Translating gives CSVESNREEYGYTF.

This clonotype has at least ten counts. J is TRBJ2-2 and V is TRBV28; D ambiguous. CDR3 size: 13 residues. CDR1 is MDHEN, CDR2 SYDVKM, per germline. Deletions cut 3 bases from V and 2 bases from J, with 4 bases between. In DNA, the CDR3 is TGTGCCAGCAGTTTGATTAACACCGGGGAGCTGTTTTTT. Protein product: CASSLINTGELFF.

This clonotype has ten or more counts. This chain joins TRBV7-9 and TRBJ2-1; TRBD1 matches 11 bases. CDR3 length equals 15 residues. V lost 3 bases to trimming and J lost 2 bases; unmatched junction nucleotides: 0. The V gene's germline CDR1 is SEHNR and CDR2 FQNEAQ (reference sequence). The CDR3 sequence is CASSLGQGAYNEQFF. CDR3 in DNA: TGTGCCAGCAGCTTGGGACAGGGGGCCTACAATGAGCAGTTCTTC.

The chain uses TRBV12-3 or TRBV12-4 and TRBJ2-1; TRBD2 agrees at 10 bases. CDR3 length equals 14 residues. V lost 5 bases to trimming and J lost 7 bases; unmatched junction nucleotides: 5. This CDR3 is CASSPSGSGNEQFF. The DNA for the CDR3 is TGTGCCAGCAGTCCTAGCGGGAGTGGTAATGAGCAGTTCTTC.

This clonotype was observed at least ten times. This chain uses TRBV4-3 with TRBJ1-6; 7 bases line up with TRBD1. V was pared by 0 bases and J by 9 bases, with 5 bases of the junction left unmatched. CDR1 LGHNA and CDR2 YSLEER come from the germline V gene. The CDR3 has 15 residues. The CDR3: CASSQDGQAGSPLHF. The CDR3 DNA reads TGCGCCAGCAGCCAAGATGGACAGGCCGGTTCACCCCTCCACTTT.

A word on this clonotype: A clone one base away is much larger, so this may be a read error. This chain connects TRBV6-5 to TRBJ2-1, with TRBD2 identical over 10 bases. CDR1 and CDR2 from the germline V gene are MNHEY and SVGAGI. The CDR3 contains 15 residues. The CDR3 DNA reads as TGTGCCGGCAGTTATGTAGCGGGAGGTGACAATGAGCAGTTCTTC. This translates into CAGSYVAGGDNEQFF.

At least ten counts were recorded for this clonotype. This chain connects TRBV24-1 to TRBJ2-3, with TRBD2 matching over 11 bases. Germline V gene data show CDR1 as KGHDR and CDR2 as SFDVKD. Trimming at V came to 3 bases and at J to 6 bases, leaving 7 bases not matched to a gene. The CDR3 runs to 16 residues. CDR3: CATSDLTSGSPDTQYF. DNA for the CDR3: TGTGCCACCAGTGATCTTACTAGCGGGAGCCCCGATACGCAGTATTTT.